This T cell receptor beta chain comes out of a study of blood T cell dynamics during melanoma immunotherapy. Stated time point: week 3, after first cycle of checkpoint inhibitor. Profiled with immunoSEQ multiplex PCR; TCRdb holds only in-frame clones, not every one. The data contain thousands of clones, 65% to 90% of them singletons. The clonotype comes from a human donor with melanoma. The sample was blood, taken from a patient treated with checkpoint blockade.

The CDR3 DNA is TGCGCCAGCAGCTTGGCGGGGGGCTCTGGAAACACCATATATTTT. This encodes CASSLAGGSGNTIYF. The chain recombines TRBV5-1 with TRBJ1-3; TRBD1 might be the D (5 bases). Trimming took off 0 bases at V and 0 bases at J, with 7 bases between the two ends. The CDR3 sequence is 15 residues long. Germline loops: CDR1 SGHRS, CDR2 YFSETQ.